This TCR beta chain is from a study of T cell repertoires in cytomegalovirus infection (dated by TCRdb to 2018 to 2020). About the full investigation: Donor HLA type was relevant to the analysis, because carriage of CMV infection together with the matching HLA type was indicated by public TCR beta signatures. Overall study results and their limits: The ex vivo response was dominated by HLA-C-restricted CMV-specific TCR beta clonotypes, which also provided the single most frequent clonotype in two of eight donors. Cumulative frequency of public TCR beta family members discriminated carriers of CMV infection plus the relevant HLA type in this cohort and an independent 352-donor cohort.

Instrument on record: Illumina HiSeq 1500. TCRdb redid the processing of the public reads, applying fastp at Q25 and MiXCR, and retained in-frame beta chains. Each CDR3 protein appears once, grouped with its most common genes and DNA. Recorded for this sample are under 350,000 distinct CDR3 sequences; 9.5% of them occurred a single time. The ten largest account for over 3.5% of the sample. Notes on this clonotype: Its target antigen remains unknown. There are no base qualities to consult, and no much larger clone falls within one base.

V and J are truncated by 6 bases and 0 bases respectively, leaving an intervening sequence of 9 bases. The CDR3 starts with the cysteine, ends with the phenylalanine, and has 14 residues. This entry keeps only the CDR3 DNA: 42 bases, framed from base 1. CDR1 MDHEN and CDR2 SYDVKM were looked up in the germline V gene. The clonotype was recovered from a human donor in good health (CMV status not recorded). Some clones in this sample may be carry-over from other donors' samples. Sequencing input: PBMCs. The chain uses TRBV28 and TRBJ2-4; confidence is insufficient to name the D gene. The bases are TGTGCCAGCAGGAGTAACCTAGCCAAAAACATTCAGTACTTC. It codes for CASRSNLAKNIQYF.